This T cell receptor (beta chain) originates from a study of cytomegalovirus exposure and HLA in healthy donors. PCR was performed using 60 Vbeta and 13 Jbeta primers. This table comes from immunoSEQ multiplex PCR, and its TCRdb copy is limited to in-frame clones, with some not included. This table holds roughly 100,000 clones, around 10% found once. The CDR3 spans 14 residues. From germline, CDR1 is LNHNV and CDR2 YYDKDF (reference sequence). Trimming cost V 5 bases and J 4 bases; bases outside gene matches: 5. This sequence joins TRBV15 and TRBJ2-7, with 10 bases matching TRBD1. This clonotype originated in a man aged 35 to 55 in good health and CMV-seropositive. Sequenced material: PBMCs. For the CDR3, the DNA is TGTGCCACCAGCGGGGACAGGGGATCATACGAGCAGTACTTC. Protein product: CATSGDRGSYEQYF.